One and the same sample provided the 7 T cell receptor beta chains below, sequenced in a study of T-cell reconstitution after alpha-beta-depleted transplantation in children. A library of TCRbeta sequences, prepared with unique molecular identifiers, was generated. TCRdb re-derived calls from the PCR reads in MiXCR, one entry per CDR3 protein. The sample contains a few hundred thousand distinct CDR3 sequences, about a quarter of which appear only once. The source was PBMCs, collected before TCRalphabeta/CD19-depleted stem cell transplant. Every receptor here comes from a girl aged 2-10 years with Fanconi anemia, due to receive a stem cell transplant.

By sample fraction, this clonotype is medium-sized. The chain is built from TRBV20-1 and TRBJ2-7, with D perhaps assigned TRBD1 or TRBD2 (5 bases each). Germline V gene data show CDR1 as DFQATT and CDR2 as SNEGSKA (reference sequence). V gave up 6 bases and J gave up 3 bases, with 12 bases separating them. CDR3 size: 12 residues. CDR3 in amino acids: CSARWDHYEQYF. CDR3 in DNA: TGCAGTGCCAGATGGGACCACTACGAGCAGTACTTC.

The CDR3 loop is CSAREDRETQYF. CDR3 in DNA: TGCAGTGCTAGGGAGGACAGAGAGACCCAGTACTTC. V usage is TRBV20-1 and J usage is TRBJ2-5; a possible D gene is TRBD1 (6 bases). The CDR3 totals 12 residues. Germline V CDR1 and CDR2: DFQATT, SNEGSKA (reference sequence). The V gene lost 3 bases and the J gene lost 4 bases, with 9 bases spanning the gap.

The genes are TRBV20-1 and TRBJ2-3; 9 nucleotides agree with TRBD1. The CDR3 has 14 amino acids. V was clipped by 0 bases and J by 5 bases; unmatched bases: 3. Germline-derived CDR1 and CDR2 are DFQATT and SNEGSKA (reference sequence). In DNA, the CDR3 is TGCAGTGCTAGAGAGGGACAGGGTAGAGATACGCAGTATTTT. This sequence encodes CSAREGQGRDTQYF.

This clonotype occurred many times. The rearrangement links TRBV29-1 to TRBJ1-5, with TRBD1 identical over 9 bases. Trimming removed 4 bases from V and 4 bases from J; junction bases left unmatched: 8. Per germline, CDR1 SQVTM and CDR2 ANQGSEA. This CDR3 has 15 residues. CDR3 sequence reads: CSVAKGQGYNQPQHF. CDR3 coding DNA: TGCAGCGTTGCAAAGGGACAGGGTTATAATCAGCCCCAGCATTTT.

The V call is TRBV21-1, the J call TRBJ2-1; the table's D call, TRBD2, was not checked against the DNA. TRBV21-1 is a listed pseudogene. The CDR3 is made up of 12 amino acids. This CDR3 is CASSQGRTEQFF. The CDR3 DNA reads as TGTGCCAGCAGCCAGGGCCGAACCGAGCAGTTCTTC.

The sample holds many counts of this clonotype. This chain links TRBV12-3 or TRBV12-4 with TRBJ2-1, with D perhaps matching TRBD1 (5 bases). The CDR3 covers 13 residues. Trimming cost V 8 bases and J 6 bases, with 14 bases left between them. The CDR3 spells CASYLGAINEQFF. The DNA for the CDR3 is TGTGCCAGCTATCTAGGGGCTATCAATGAGCAGTTCTTC.

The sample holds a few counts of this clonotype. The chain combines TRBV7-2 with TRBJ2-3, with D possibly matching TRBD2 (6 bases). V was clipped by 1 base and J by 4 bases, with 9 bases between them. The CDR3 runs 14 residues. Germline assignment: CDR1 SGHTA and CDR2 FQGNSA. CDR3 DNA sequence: TGTGCCAGCAGCTTAGGGTGGGGGGCAGATACGCAGTATTTT. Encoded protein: CASSLGWGADTQYF.